This TCR beta chain came from a study of OX40 agonist ivuxolimab in advanced cancers. The wider study: Patients undergoing dose escalation presented with hepatocellular carcinoma, melanoma, renal cell or head and neck cancer. Subjects had a mean age of around 63 years, with a range of 23 to 79; less than 90% were male.

The study, taken as a whole, reports: Partial responders at 0.1-3.0 mg/kg had among the lowest clonal expansion. CD4+ and CD8+ blood T cells expanded clonally by week 6 at 0.1 to 3.0 mg/kg.

Only in-frame clones appear in the TCRdb table, and some are missing; sequencing was by immunoSEQ multiplex PCR. The top ten clones hold 1.5% to 2% of a sample with under 85,000 clones, about 86% of them seen once. This clone has only a few counts. The antigen remains undetermined. Germline-derived CDR1 and CDR2 are LNHDA and SQIVND (reference sequence). This CDR3 is 16 amino acids long. The V end was cut by 6 bases, the J end by 7 bases, with 19 bases between. This TCR derives from an adult with an advanced solid tumor such as melanoma, head and neck, liver or kidney cancer. The sample consisted of CD4+ or CD8+ T cells sorted from blood, taken in a trial of the OX40 agonist ivuxolimab. The chain couples TRBV19 to TRBJ1-6, with D maybe TRBD1 (5 bases). CDR3 coding DNA: TGTGCCAGTAGCCGAACCTCAGGGCGGGGCAATTCACCCCTCCACTTT. Translating it yields CASSRTSGRGNSPLHF.